A selection of T cell receptor beta chains follows, all from one sample in a study of blood T cell repertoires in COVID-19. Profiled with immunoSEQ multiplex PCR; TCRdb holds only in-frame clones, not every one. Here the sample spans 200,000 to 250,000 clones, around 88% being singletons. Sequences were obtained from PBMCs or T cells enriched from blood (not recorded which). Receptor source: a woman in her forties or fifties with acute COVID-19. Each CDR3 is given with its conserved first and last residue. A D gene is named only where the DNA matches it firmly. Clone sizes are given selectively: once, few, many, or a class where the clone is expanded.

V gene	J gene	clone size	D gene	CDR3 DNA	CDR3 protein
TRBV21-1	TRBJ2-7	NA	NA	TGTGCCAGCAGCAACTGGGACAGGGACGAGCAGTACTTC	CASSNWDRDEQYF
TRBV27	TRBJ2-7	NA	TRBD1	TGTGCCAGCAGTTTTGCAGGGGGCGGTGAGCAGTACTTC	CASSFAGGGEQYF
TRBV19	TRBJ1-3	NA	TRBD1	TGTGCCAGTACCCGGGGACAGGCAAACACCATATATTTT	CASTRGQANTIYF
TRBV7-9	TRBJ1-2	NA	NA	TGTGCCAGCAGCGGGGCTTATGGCCTGACAACCTATGGCTACACCTTC	CASSGAYGLTTYGYTF
TRBV11-2	TRBJ1-5	NA	NA	TGTGCCAGCAGCCTAGGAGGCAGTTTGAATCAGCCCCAGCATTTT	CASSLGGSLNQPQHF
TRBV28	TRBJ1-1	once	TRBD1	TGTGCCAGCAGTTTAAGACAGGGGAACACTGAAGCTTTCTTT	CASSLRQGNTEAFF
TRBV3-1/TRBV3-2	TRBJ2-7	NA	TRBD2	TGTGCCAGCAGCCAAGCCTGGGGACTATTTTACGAGCAGTACTTC	CASSQAWGLFYEQYF
TRBV7-9	TRBJ1-3	NA	NA	TGTGCCAGCAGCTTAGCGCAGGGGAGAACTCAAGGAAACACCATATATTTT	CASSLAQGRTQGNTIYF
TRBV7-8	TRBJ2-7	NA	NA	TGTGCCAGCAGCTCCCTAAAGACAGGCTCCTACGAGCAGTACTTC	CASSSLKTGSYEQYF
TRBV21-1	TRBJ1-1	NA	NA	TGTGCCAGCAGCAAGGGAAAGACAGGGTCAAGGACTGAAGCTTTCTTT	CASSKGKTGSRTEAFF
TRBV6-5	TRBJ1-3	NA	NA	TGTGCCAGCAGTTACGACATTTCCTCTGGAAACACCATATATTTT	CASSYDISSGNTIYF
TRBV20-1	TRBJ2-1	NA	NA	TGCAGTGCTAGAGTCGGGGATGAGCAGTTCTTC	CSARVGDEQFF
TRBV19	TRBJ2-3	NA	TRBD1	TGTGCCAGTTCCGACAGGGTCGCAGATACGCAGTATTTT	CASSDRVADTQYF
TRBV9	TRBJ1-3	NA	NA	TGTGCCAGCAGCTCACAGACCCGAAACACCATATATTTT	CASSSQTRNTIYF
TRBV27	TRBJ1-6	NA	NA	TGTGCCAGCAGTTACGACAGTGGCAATTCACCCCTCCACTTT	CASSYDSGNSPLHF
TRBV2	TRBJ2-1	NA	NA	TGTGCCAGCAGACCGGGGATCGAGTGGCAGTTCTTC	CASRPGIEWQFF
TRBV3-1/TRBV3-2	TRBJ1-3	once	NA	TGTGCCAGCAGCCAATTTCCGGACAGCGCGAGCTCTGGAAACACCATATATTTT	CASSQFPDSASSGNTIYF
TRBV28	TRBJ2-7	few	TRBD2	TGTGCCAGCATTCCCCGGGAGGGCCGCTACGAGCAGTACTTC	CASIPREGRYEQYF
TRBV7-9	TRBJ1-6	NA	NA	TGTGCCAGCAGCCACGATAACAGAGTTTCACCCCTCCACTTT	CASSHDNRVSPLHF
TRBV7-9	TRBJ2-7	NA	NA	TGTGCCAGCAGCTTACAGGGCCTAACGGAGCAGTACTTC	CASSLQGLTEQYF
TRBV27	TRBJ2-5	NA	NA	TGTGCCAGCAGCCTTCAGGGGGGCGGTGAGACCCAGTACTTC	CASSLQGGGETQYF
TRBV6-5	TRBJ1-3	NA	TRBD1	TGTGCCAGCAGGGGACAGGGGGATTCTGGAAACACCATATATTTT	CASRGQGDSGNTIYF
TRBV7-8	TRBJ2-1	NA	TRBD2	TGTGCCAGCAGCTCTATAGCGGGATGGGACAATGAGCAGTTCTTC	CASSSIAGWDNEQFF
TRBV19	TRBJ2-7	NA	NA	TGTGCCAGTAAGGCGGCTATGGCCTACGAGCAGTACTTC	CASKAAMAYEQYF
TRBV19	TRBJ1-6	NA	TRBD1	TGTGCCAGTAGGGAAGGGACAGTTTACTCACCCCTCCACTTT	CASREGTVYSPLHF
TRBV7-3	TRBJ2-2	NA	NA	TGTGCCAGCAGCTTAGGACAGATTAGAACCGGGGAGCTGTTTTTT	CASSLGQIRTGELFF
TRBV19	TRBJ2-4	NA	TRBD2	TGTGCCAGTAGCTCAGGTAGCGGGAGGGCAAACATTCAGTACTTC	CASSSGSGRANIQYF
TRBV9	TRBJ1-2	few	NA	TGTGCCAGCAGCGTAAGGCAGGGTCCCTATGGCTACACCTTC	CASSVRQGPYGYTF
TRBV6-5	TRBJ1-1	NA	NA	TGTGCCAGCAGTTACTCGGCAGGGCGGCGGACTGAAGCTTTCTTT	CASSYSAGRRTEAFF
TRBV19	TRBJ2-1	NA	NA	TGTGCCAGGGATTCCTTCTCGGACAGCGCCTACTGTAGCTCCTACAATGAGCAGTTCTTC	CARDSFSDSAYCSSYNEQFF
TRBV30	TRBJ2-1	NA	NA	TGTGCCTGGATTATTGCGAGAAATGAGCAGTTCTTC	CAWIIARNEQFF
TRBV4-3	TRBJ1-3	once	NA	TGCGCCAGCAGCCAAGATCTCAAGGCCAGGGCTGGAAACACCATATATTTT	CASSQDLKARAGNTIYF
TRBV7-9	TRBJ2-1	few	NA	TGTGCCAGCAGCCTTAGCGGCCTAGTCTACAATGAGCAGTTCTTC	CASSLSGLVYNEQFF
TRBV27	TRBJ1-2	NA	TRBD1	TGTGCCAGCAGTTTCGGACAGGGGGGATATGGCTACACCTTC	CASSFGQGGYGYTF
TRBV3-1/TRBV3-2	TRBJ2-2	NA	TRBD2	TGTGCCAGCAGCAAAGGTGGTGGGAGGGGCACCGGGGAGCTGTTTTTT	CASSKGGGRGTGELFF
TRBV19	TRBJ2-2	NA	TRBD1	TGTGCCACGGCCGACAGGGGAGGCACCGGGGAGCTGTTTTTT	CATADRGGTGELFF
TRBV6-5	TRBJ2-2	NA	NA	TGTGCCAGCAAATCAGGGGACGGGCCCCGTGGGGAGCTGTTTTTT	CASKSGDGPRGELFF
TRBV19	TRBJ2-1	NA	TRBD1	TGTGCCAGTAGTATAGTCCAGGGGGCGCAGACGGAGCAGTTCTTC	CASSIVQGAQTEQFF
TRBV5-6	TRBJ1-3	NA	NA	TGTGCCAGCAGCGTCGGAGATTTCACCATATATTTT	CASSVGDFTIYF
TRBV2	TRBJ1-5	NA	TRBD1	TGTGCCAGCAACCAACAGGGGGTCAATCAGCCCCAGCATTTT	CASNQQGVNQPQHF
TRBV4-2	TRBJ1-3	once	NA	TGTGCCAGCAGCCCCCCTCTCCGGGGGGCCCGGGGAAACACCATATATTTT	CASSPPLRGARGNTIYF